Reported below is one T cell receptor beta chain. The immunoSEQ assay amplified TCRB CDR3 from up to roughly 2 ug DNA. Profiling relied on immunoSEQ multiplex PCR, and the TCRdb table lists in-frame clones only, not all of them. Seen here are around 73,000 clones, roughly 87% observed once, and the top ten hold about 2%. This entry comes from a study of glioma-infiltrating T cells after dendritic cell vaccination. Study in general: Autologous tumor lysate was loaded overnight onto monocyte-derived dendritic cells grown seven days with IL-4 and GM-CSF.

PBMC sampling occurred before vaccination, two weeks after the third dose, and at progression. The CDR3 runs to 15 residues. Trimming at V came to 4 bases and at J to 2 bases, leaving 5 bases not matched to a gene. The germline gives CDR1 SEHNR, CDR2 FQNEAQ (reference sequence). The material sequenced was blood, taken before dendritic cell vaccination. V gene TRBV7-9 combines with J gene TRBJ2-5, with TRBD1 identical over 9 bases. The sequence was collected from a human donor with glioblastoma. In nucleotides, the CDR3 is TGTGCCAGCAGCTATGGGGACAGGGATCAAGAGACCCAGTACTTC. Protein: CASSYGDRDQETQYF.